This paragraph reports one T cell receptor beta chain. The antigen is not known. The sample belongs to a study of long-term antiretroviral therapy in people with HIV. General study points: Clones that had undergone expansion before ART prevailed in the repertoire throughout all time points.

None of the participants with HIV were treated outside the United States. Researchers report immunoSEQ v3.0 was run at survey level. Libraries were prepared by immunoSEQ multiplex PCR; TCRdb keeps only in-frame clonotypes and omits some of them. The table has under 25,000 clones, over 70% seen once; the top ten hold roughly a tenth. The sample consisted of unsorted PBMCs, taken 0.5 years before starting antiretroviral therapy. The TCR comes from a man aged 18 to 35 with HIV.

The DNA for the CDR3 is TGTGCCAGCAGACCAGGACAGGGTTTGAACACTGAAGCTTTCTTT. Its protein is CASRPGQGLNTEAFF. This sequence joins TRBV11-2 and TRBJ1-1, with 8 bases that match TRBD1. Trimming cost V 6 bases and J 0 bases; bases outside gene matches: 6. Germline CDR1 and CDR2: SGHAT and FQNNGV. This CDR3 spans 15 amino acids.